A selection of T cell receptor beta chains follows, all from one sample in a study of blood T cell repertoires in COVID-19. Repertoires were generated with immunoSEQ multiplex PCR, while TCRdb's copy carries only in-frame clones and drops some. The sample lists some 51,000 clones, 75% to 95% seen once, with roughly an eighth in the top ten. Sequencing used peripheral blood. The receptors originated from a human donor with active COVID-19. The donor label of this sample is uncertain. The CDR3 runs from the conserved cysteine through the conserved F or W. The D gene is left open where the match is weak. Rows give clone size only sometimes, using once, few, many, or a class for an expanded clone.

CDR3nt: TGTGCCAGAGCGGGGGGGCCGGGAGATACGCAGTATTTT
CDR3aa: CARAGGPGDTQYF
d_gene: TRBD2
v_gene: TRBV11-2
abundance: -
j_gene: TRBJ2-3

CDR3nt: TGTGCCAGCAGCCAAGCCGGCGGTAGGGGGGAGCTGTTTTTT
CDR3aa: CASSQAGGRGELFF
d_gene: -
v_gene: TRBV3-1/TRBV3-2
abundance: -
j_gene: TRBJ2-2

CDR3nt: TGTGCCAGCAGCTTAATTGGGGGGGCGAAAACTGAAGCTTTCTTT
CDR3aa: CASSLIGGAKTEAFF
d_gene: -
v_gene: TRBV7-3
abundance: -
j_gene: TRBJ1-1

CDR3nt: TGTGCCAGCACCATTAGGTCCGGGACAGGGTACACCGGGGAGCTGTTTTTT
CDR3aa: CASTIRSGTGYTGELFF
d_gene: TRBD1
v_gene: TRBV5-6
abundance: -
j_gene: TRBJ2-2

CDR3nt: TGTGCCAGCAGTGTCCAGGGGGGCACCGGGGAGCTGTTTTTT
CDR3aa: CASSVQGGTGELFF
d_gene: -
v_gene: TRBV6-4
abundance: -
j_gene: TRBJ2-2

CDR3nt: TGTGCCAGCAGCTCGAGGACTAGCGGGGGCGACCCAGATACGCAGTATTTT
CDR3aa: CASSSRTSGGDPDTQYF
d_gene: TRBD2
v_gene: TRBV7-9
abundance: -
j_gene: TRBJ2-3

CDR3nt: TGTGCCAGCAGCGTAGGGGGGACAGGGGATGAAAAACTGTTTTTT
CDR3aa: CASSVGGTGDEKLFF
d_gene: TRBD1
v_gene: TRBV9
abundance: once
j_gene: TRBJ1-4

CDR3nt: TGTGCCAGCAGCAGCACCGGGACAAGCAATTCACCCCTCCACTTT
CDR3aa: CASSSTGTSNSPLHF
d_gene: -
v_gene: TRBV3-1/TRBV3-2
abundance: -
j_gene: TRBJ1-6

CDR3nt: TGTGCCAGCTCACCGGACATTGTTTTCAATCAGCCCCAGCATTTT
CDR3aa: CASSPDIVFNQPQHF
d_gene: -
v_gene: TRBV18
abundance: -
j_gene: TRBJ1-5

CDR3nt: TGCGCCAGCAGCCAGGGACTAGCGGGGGAGGGAGATACGCAGTATTTT
CDR3aa: CASSQGLAGEGDTQYF
d_gene: TRBD2
v_gene: TRBV5-1
abundance: -
j_gene: TRBJ2-3

CDR3nt: TGTGCGGGCGATGGACAGGGTGGCACTGAAGCTTTCTTT
CDR3aa: CAGDGQGGTEAFF
d_gene: TRBD1
v_gene: TRBV30
abundance: -
j_gene: TRBJ1-1

CDR3nt: TGTGCCAGCAGCGAAGGACAGGGAAACACCGGGGAGCTGTTTTTT
CDR3aa: CASSEGQGNTGELFF
d_gene: TRBD1
v_gene: TRBV3-1/TRBV3-2
abundance: -
j_gene: TRBJ2-2

CDR3nt: TGTGCCAGCAGTTACTCACCGGGACAGGGGAACACTGAAGCTTTCTTT
CDR3aa: CASSYSPGQGNTEAFF
d_gene: TRBD1
v_gene: TRBV6-6
abundance: -
j_gene: TRBJ1-1

CDR3nt: TGCGCCAGCAGCCCGTACGGGGGAGAGACCCAGTACTTC
CDR3aa: CASSPYGGETQYF
d_gene: -
v_gene: TRBV4-1
abundance: -
j_gene: TRBJ2-5

CDR3nt: TGTGCCAGCAGCCGAAAGGCGGACAGTCCAAGCTTTACTTATAGCAATCAGCCCCAGCATTTT
CDR3aa: CASSRKADSPSFTYSNQPQHF
d_gene: -
v_gene: TRBV7-8
abundance: -
j_gene: TRBJ1-5

CDR3nt: TGTGCCAGCAGCGCTGGACAGGGACTCAACACTGAAGCTTTCTTT
CDR3aa: CASSAGQGLNTEAFF
d_gene: TRBD1
v_gene: TRBV9
abundance: -
j_gene: TRBJ1-1

CDR3nt: TGTGCCAGCAGCCAAAGCTGGGGGCGCCCCTATGGCTACACCTTC
CDR3aa: CASSQSWGRPYGYTF
d_gene: -
v_gene: TRBV7-2
abundance: -
j_gene: TRBJ1-2

CDR3nt: TGTGCCAGCAGTTCCCCGAGGGAGAACTCCTACAATGAGCAGTTCTTC
CDR3aa: CASSSPRENSYNEQFF
d_gene: -
v_gene: TRBV27
abundance: -
j_gene: TRBJ2-1

CDR3nt: TGTGCCACCAGCAGAGACCAGGACAGTTACGAGCAGTACTTC
CDR3aa: CATSRDQDSYEQYF
d_gene: -
v_gene: TRBV15
abundance: -
j_gene: TRBJ2-7

CDR3nt: TGTGCCAGCAGTTACGGGGGCGCAAATCAGCCCCAGCATTTT
CDR3aa: CASSYGGANQPQHF
d_gene: -
v_gene: TRBV6-5
abundance: -
j_gene: TRBJ1-5

CDR3nt: TGTGCCGGAGGGGTCGACACTGAAGCTTTCTTT
CDR3aa: CAGGVDTEAFF
d_gene: -
v_gene: TRBV30
abundance: -
j_gene: TRBJ1-1

CDR3nt: TGTGCCAGCAGTTTGGCCATGGAGGGATCCCAGCATTTT
CDR3aa: CASSLAMEGSQHF
d_gene: -
v_gene: TRBV27
abundance: -
j_gene: TRBJ1-5

CDR3nt: TGTGCCAGCAGTTACAGGCAGGGGTTTGGCACCGGGGAGCTGTTTTTT
CDR3aa: CASSYRQGFGTGELFF
d_gene: -
v_gene: TRBV6-5
abundance: once
j_gene: TRBJ2-2

CDR3nt: TGTGCCAGCGGCGGGGACAGGAACTCTGGAAACACCATATATTTT
CDR3aa: CASGGDRNSGNTIYF
d_gene: TRBD1
v_gene: TRBV2
abundance: -
j_gene: TRBJ1-3

CDR3nt: TGTGCCAGTAGTATTCGGCAGGGTCGGCGTCAGCCCCAGCATTTT
CDR3aa: CASSIRQGRRQPQHF
d_gene: -
v_gene: TRBV19
abundance: -
j_gene: TRBJ1-5

CDR3nt: TGTGCCAGTAGTATAAACGGCGGGAATGAGCAGTTCTTC
CDR3aa: CASSINGGNEQFF
d_gene: -
v_gene: TRBV19
abundance: -
j_gene: TRBJ2-1

CDR3nt: TGTGCCAGCAGCCCAAGGGGGAACTACTATGGCTACACCTTC
CDR3aa: CASSPRGNYYGYTF
d_gene: -
v_gene: TRBV7-9
abundance: -
j_gene: TRBJ1-2

CDR3nt: TGTGCCAGCAGCTTAGTTGGCGGGAGTTGGACAGATACGCAGTATTTT
CDR3aa: CASSLVGGSWTDTQYF
d_gene: TRBD2
v_gene: TRBV7-8
abundance: -
j_gene: TRBJ2-3

CDR3nt: TGTGCCAGCAGCGTAGAAGCTAGCGGGAGGGCCACCAATGAGCAGTTCTTC
CDR3aa: CASSVEASGRATNEQFF
d_gene: TRBD2
v_gene: TRBV9
abundance: -
j_gene: TRBJ2-1

CDR3nt: TGCGCCAGCAGCTTGGCTAGCGGGAGTACCTACAATGAGCAGTTCTTC
CDR3aa: CASSLASGSTYNEQFF
d_gene: TRBD2
v_gene: TRBV5-1
abundance: -
j_gene: TRBJ2-1

CDR3nt: TGTGCCAGCAGCCCCCACAGGGTCGGCACTGAAGCTTTCTTT
CDR3aa: CASSPHRVGTEAFF
d_gene: -
v_gene: TRBV6-6
abundance: -
j_gene: TRBJ1-1

CDR3nt: TGTGCCAGCAGCTTACCGGATACGCAGTATTTT
CDR3aa: CASSLPDTQYF
d_gene: -
v_gene: TRBV7-9
abundance: once
j_gene: TRBJ2-3

CDR3nt: TGTGCCAGCAGCTTAAACAGGGTGGAGACCCAGTACTTC
CDR3aa: CASSLNRVETQYF
d_gene: -
v_gene: TRBV5-4
abundance: -
j_gene: TRBJ2-5

CDR3nt: TGTGCCAGCAGCATCGGGACAGCATACACCGGGGAGCTGTTTTTT
CDR3aa: CASSIGTAYTGELFF
d_gene: TRBD1
v_gene: TRBV11-3
abundance: -
j_gene: TRBJ2-2

CDR3nt: TGTGCCAGCAGTTTCGGACTAGGGACCGGGGAGCTGTTTTTT
CDR3aa: CASSFGLGTGELFF
d_gene: TRBD2
v_gene: TRBV27
abundance: -
j_gene: TRBJ2-2

CDR3nt: TGTGCCAGCTCACTACGTCAGGGGCCGGAATTTGTGGCCCAGTACTTC
CDR3aa: CASSLRQGPEFVAQYF
d_gene: -
v_gene: TRBV18
abundance: -
j_gene: TRBJ2-5

CDR3nt: TGTGCCAGCAGCCTAGGCAGTGGTCGTGTCTACGAGCAGTACTTC
CDR3aa: CASSLGSGRVYEQYF
d_gene: -
v_gene: TRBV11-2
abundance: -
j_gene: TRBJ2-7

CDR3nt: TGTGCCAGCAGCCCCCTCGTAAAATTCTTC
CDR3aa: CASSPLVKFF
d_gene: -
v_gene: TRBV7-8
abundance: -
j_gene: TRBJ2-1

CDR3nt: TGTGCCAGCAGCCCCCAAATACAGGGTAACTATGGCTACACCTTC
CDR3aa: CASSPQIQGNYGYTF
d_gene: -
v_gene: TRBV9
abundance: medium-sized
j_gene: TRBJ1-2

CDR3nt: TGCAGTGTCGGGACAGCCTATGGCTACACCTTC
CDR3aa: CSVGTAYGYTF
d_gene: TRBD1
v_gene: TRBV20-1
abundance: -
j_gene: TRBJ1-2

CDR3nt: TGTGCCAGCAGCTCGACTAGTGTGGTCCCCGGGGAGCTGTTTTTT
CDR3aa: CASSSTSVVPGELFF
d_gene: -
v_gene: TRBV28
abundance: -
j_gene: TRBJ2-2

CDR3nt: TGTGCCAGCAGCGCCACCTCCAGCTCTGGAAACACCATATATTTT
CDR3aa: CASSATSSSGNTIYF
d_gene: -
v_gene: TRBV9
abundance: -
j_gene: TRBJ1-3

CDR3nt: TGTGCCAGCAGTGACACCTCACGGGGTCAGCCCCAGCATTTT
CDR3aa: CASSDTSRGQPQHF
d_gene: -
v_gene: TRBV6-1
abundance: few
j_gene: TRBJ1-5

CDR3nt: TGTGCTAGTGGCCTCGGTACAAAGGGACATAACACTGAAGCTTTCTTT
CDR3aa: CASGLGTKGHNTEAFF
d_gene: -
v_gene: TRBV12-5
abundance: -
j_gene: TRBJ1-1

CDR3nt: TGTGCCAGCAGAAGTGCTAGGGAGCAGTACTTC
CDR3aa: CASRSAREQYF
d_gene: -
v_gene: TRBV6-5
abundance: -
j_gene: TRBJ2-7

CDR3nt: TGTGCCAGCAGCTTCAATAGTCCCGGAGACGCTGGGACCCAGTACTTC
CDR3aa: CASSFNSPGDAGTQYF
d_gene: -
v_gene: TRBV7-8
abundance: -
j_gene: TRBJ2-5

CDR3nt: TGTGCCAGCAGCTTGCCTGGGAGCTCCTATAATTCACCCCTCCACTTT
CDR3aa: CASSLPGSSYNSPLHF
d_gene: -
v_gene: TRBV5-6
abundance: -
j_gene: TRBJ1-6

CDR3nt: TGCGCCAGCAGCCAAGAGACACTAGCGGGAGTAGGAGGCGTCGAGCAGTACTTC
CDR3aa: CASSQETLAGVGGVEQYF
d_gene: TRBD2
v_gene: TRBV4-1
abundance: -
j_gene: TRBJ2-7

CDR3nt: TGCAGCGTTGTGTTCTTAAGCACAGATACGCAGTATTTT
CDR3aa: CSVVFLSTDTQYF
d_gene: -
v_gene: TRBV29-1
abundance: -
j_gene: TRBJ2-3

CDR3nt: TGCGCCAGCAGCCCCGGACAGGGTCGCCCCTACGAGCAGTACTTC
CDR3aa: CASSPGQGRPYEQYF
d_gene: TRBD1
v_gene: TRBV4-1
abundance: -
j_gene: TRBJ2-7